The rows below give T cell receptor beta chains drawn from one sample of a study of technical replicates of blood from a few donors. The repertoire was sequenced with immunoSEQ multiplex PCR; TCRdb's copy has only in-frame clones and lacks some. Here the sample spans roughly 83,000 clones, approximately 92% being singletons. Sequencing input: T cells isolated from PBMCs. The receptors here all came from a human donor in good health. Both conserved end residues are part of each CDR3. A D gene is named only where the DNA matches it firmly. Only part of the rows carry a size: once, few, many, or a class if the clone is expanded.

TRBV27	.	TRBJ2-2	TRBD2	TGTGCCAGCAGTTTATTTAGACTAGCGGGACACACCGGGGAGCTGTTTTTT	CASSLFRLAGHTGELFF
TRBV11-1	.	TRBJ2-7	TRBD2	TGTGCCAGCAGTCACCTAGCGGGAGTCTACGAGCAGTACTTC	CASSHLAGVYEQYF
TRBV2	.	TRBJ1-2	.	TGTGCCAGCAGTGAGGGGACTTCAAGAGGACGAAGGATTCGGGTCTACACCTTC	CASSEGTSRGRRIRVYTF
TRBV25-1	.	TRBJ2-1	.	TGTGCCAGCAGTACGCCCAGCGGGTATGAGCAGTTCTTC	CASSTPSGYEQFF
TRBV9	.	TRBJ2-7	.	TGTGCCAGCAGCGAGTGGCCCCATAACTACGAGCAGTACTTC	CASSEWPHNYEQYF
TRBV29-1	once	TRBJ1-2	TRBD1	TGCAGCGTGAAACGGACAGGGAGCGGTGGCTACACCTTC	CSVKRTGSGGYTF
TRBV6-1	.	TRBJ2-1	TRBD1	TGTGCCAGCACTTCAAGCCGGGACAGGGGTTATGAGCAGTTCTTC	CASTSSRDRGYEQFF
TRBV19	.	TRBJ2-4	TRBD1	TGTGCCAGTAGTATAGTCCAGGGGGCTCGAGTCAAAAACATTCAGTACTTC	CASSIVQGARVKNIQYF
TRBV21-1	.	TRBJ1-4	.	TGTGCCAGCAGCGCACGGGGGGTTGATCCAACTAATGAAAAACTGTTTTTT	CASSARGVDPTNEKLFF
TRBV2	.	TRBJ1-1	TRBD1	TGTGCCAGCACCGGACAGGGGGCGCCTGACACTGAAGCTTTCTTT	CASTGQGAPDTEAFF
TRBV5-6	.	TRBJ1-4	TRBD1	TGTGCCAGCAGCTCTCTCAGGGGGAGTAACGAAAAACTGTTTTTT	CASSSLRGSNEKLFF
TRBV6-6	.	TRBJ2-5	.	TGTGCCAGCAGTTACTCGAGAGTTGATGAGACCCAGTACTTC	CASSYSRVDETQYF
TRBV5-1	.	TRBJ1-3	TRBD1	TGCGCCAGCAGCTTTACAGGGGGAGGAAACACCATATATTTT	CASSFTGGGNTIYF
TRBV4-2	.	TRBJ2-1	TRBD2	TGTGCCAGCAGCCCAACCGGGACTAGCGGGACTTGGAATGAGCAGTTCTTC	CASSPTGTSGTWNEQFF
TRBV7-6	.	TRBJ2-1	TRBD1	TGTGCCAGCACCCCCGGGACAGGGTCAAAGGGAACGGGGATCTTC	CASTPGTGSKGTGIF
TRBV2	.	TRBJ1-5	TRBD1	TGTGCCAGCAGAGGACAGGATTATAGCAATCAGCCCCAGCATTTT	CASRGQDYSNQPQHF
TRBV28	.	TRBJ2-3	.	TGTGCCAGCAGTTCCCTCCGCGGAACTAGCACAGATACGCAGTATTTT	CASSSLRGTSTDTQYF
TRBV28	.	TRBJ2-1	TRBD2	TGTGCCAGCAGACTAACTAGCGGGATCTTCCGGGGCAATGAGCAGTTCTTC	CASRLTSGIFRGNEQFF
TRBV4-1	.	TRBJ1-1	TRBD1	TGCGCCAGCAGCCGAGACAGGGACACTGAAGCTTTCTTT	CASSRDRDTEAFF
TRBV6-1	once	TRBJ1-1	.	TGTGCCAGCAGTGAATGGCAGATACAGAACACTGAAGCTTTCTTT	CASSEWQIQNTEAFF
TRBV5-1	.	TRBJ2-3	TRBD2	TGCGCCAGCAGCTTGCTCGTTGGGGGGAGGGGAGACCGTCAAGATACGCAGTATTTT	CASSLLVGGRGDRQDTQYF
TRBV14	.	TRBJ2-2	.	TGTGCCAACCTCAGAAAGAACACCGGGGAGCTGTTTTTT	CANLRKNTGELFF
TRBV28	.	TRBJ2-5	.	TGTGCCAGCAGGAAGGACGGGAGAGCCGAGACCCAGTACTTC	CASRKDGRAETQYF
TRBV15	.	TRBJ2-1	.	TGTGCCACCAGCAGAGAAAGGTTAGCGGACAATGAGCAGTTCTTC	CATSRERLADNEQFF
TRBV7-6	.	TRBJ1-2	.	TGTGCCAGCAGCTACTCGGGGCCAGGGGACTATGGCTACACCTTC	CASSYSGPGDYGYTF
TRBV7-6	.	TRBJ2-1	.	TGTGCCAGCAGCTTCGAACCCGGGAGTCGCTACAATGAGCAGTTCTTC	CASSFEPGSRYNEQFF
TRBV11-2	.	TRBJ2-1	.	TGTGCCAGCAGCTCTCGTCTTAGCTCCTACAATGAGCAGTTCTTC	CASSSRLSSYNEQFF
TRBV11-2	once	TRBJ2-7	.	TGTGCCAGCAGCTTAGACCGTAGCTACGAGCAGTACTTC	CASSLDRSYEQYF
TRBV7-9	.	TRBJ2-3	.	TGTGCCAGCAGCTTAGGAGGGAGCGGCCAAAATTTT	CASSLGGSGQNF